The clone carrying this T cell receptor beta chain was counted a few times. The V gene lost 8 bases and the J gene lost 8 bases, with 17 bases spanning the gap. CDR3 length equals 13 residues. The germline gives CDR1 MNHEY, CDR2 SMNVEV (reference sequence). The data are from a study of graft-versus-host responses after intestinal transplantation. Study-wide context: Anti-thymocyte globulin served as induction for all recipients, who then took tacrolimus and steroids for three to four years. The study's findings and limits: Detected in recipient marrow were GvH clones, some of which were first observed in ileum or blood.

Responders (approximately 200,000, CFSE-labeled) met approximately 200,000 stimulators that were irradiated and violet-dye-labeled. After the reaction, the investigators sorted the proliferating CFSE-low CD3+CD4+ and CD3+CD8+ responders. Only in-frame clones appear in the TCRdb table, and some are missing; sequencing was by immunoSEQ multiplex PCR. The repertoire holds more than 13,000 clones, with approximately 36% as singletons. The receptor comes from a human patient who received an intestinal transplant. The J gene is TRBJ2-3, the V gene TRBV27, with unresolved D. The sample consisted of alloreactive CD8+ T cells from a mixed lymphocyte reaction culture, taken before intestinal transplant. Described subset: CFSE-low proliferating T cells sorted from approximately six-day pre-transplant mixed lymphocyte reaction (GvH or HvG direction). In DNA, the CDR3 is TGTGCCAGCGGACGGCCCCCTTGGGGTACGCAGTATTTT. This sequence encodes CASGRPPWGTQYF.